A single sample gave rise to the 18 T cell receptor beta chains below, sequenced in a study of blood T cell repertoires in COVID-19. The method was immunoSEQ multiplex PCR; TCRdb's version includes in-frame clones alone and lacks a portion of them. Of 310,000 or so clones listed, 90% are singletons. What was sequenced was PBMCs or T cells enriched from blood (not recorded which). These receptor sequences come from a woman aged 25 to 39 who had recovered from COVID-19.

This sequence joins TRBV6-5 and TRBJ1-5; 10 positions agree with TRBD1. The germline CDR1 and CDR2 sequences are MNHEY and SVGAGI. Unmatched junction bases numbered 6, after V lost 6 bases and J lost 7 bases. CDR3 size: 14 residues. As DNA, the CDR3 is TGTGCCAGCAGCGGACAGGGGGTAGGACAGCCCCAGCATTTT. This encodes CASSGQGVGQPQHF.

This clone was counted a single time. The chain carries TRBV5-1 and TRBJ1-2, with 8 bases matching TRBD1. V lost 0 bases, J lost 5 bases, and 6 bases stayed unmatched. The CDR3 is 15 residues long. Germline CDR1 reads SGHRS; CDR2 reads YFSETQ. Here the CDR3 DNA reads TGCGCCAGCAGCTTGGTTCCGGGACAGGCTTATGGCTACACCTTC. It yields the protein CASSLVPGQAYGYTF.

The genes are TRBV7-9 and TRBJ2-7, with 7 bases fitting TRBD2. Germline CDR1 SEHNR, CDR2 FQNEAQ (reference sequence). CDR3 length: 13 residues. V was pared by 3 bases and J by 4 bases, with 3 bases of the junction left unmatched. In DNA, the CDR3 is TGTGCCAGCAGCTTTCAGGGAGGGTACGAGCAGTACTTC. Translation gives CASSFQGGYEQYF.

This clone was counted a single time. The chain employs TRBV27 and TRBJ1-1; 7 bases align to TRBD1. Germline V gene lookup returns CDR1 MNHEY and CDR2 SMNVEV (reference sequence). The CDR3 contains 15 residues. V lost 5 bases and J lost 0; bases outside the gene matches: 6. As DNA, the CDR3 is TGTGCCAGCAGTGGATCACAGGGGATGAACACTGAAGCTTTCTTT. Translation: CASSGSQGMNTEAFF.

The rearrangement joins TRBV5-6 to TRBJ2-1; D is perhaps TRBD1 (6 bases). The germline V gene has CDR1 SGHDT and CDR2 YYEEEE. Trimming stripped 5 bases from V and 5 bases from J, with 8 bases between. The CDR3 consists of 12 residues. This CDR3 is CASRQGNNEQFF. CDR3 DNA: TGTGCCAGCAGACAGGGAAACAATGAGCAGTTCTTC.

This rearrangement joins TRBV19 to TRBJ1-5; D is perhaps TRBD1 (5 bases). This CDR3 spans 14 amino acids. CDR1 and CDR2 (germline): LNHDA, SQIVND (reference sequence). The ends were cut back, 5 bases at V and 2 bases at J, with 10 bases in the middle. CDR3 loop: CASSSRGGNQPQHF. CDR3 nucleotides: TGTGCCAGTAGTTCTAGGGGTGGCAATCAGCCCCAGCATTTT.

This chain joins TRBV6-2 or TRBV6-3 and TRBJ1-1, with D perhaps TRBD1 (6 bases). V was shortened by 2 bases and J by 1 base, with 11 bases between the two germline ends. Germline V lookup: CDR1 MNHEY, CDR2 SVGEGT. This CDR3 is built from 15 residues. CDR3: CASSYGGGWNTEAFF. In nucleotides, the CDR3 is TGTGCCAGCAGTTACGGTGGGGGCTGGAACACTGAAGCTTTCTTT.

The chain joins TRBV6-5 to TRBJ1-4, with D possibly TRBD1 on 5 matching bases. This CDR3 is built from 16 residues. Deletions cut 4 bases from V and 8 bases from J, with 20 bases between. Germline values: CDR1 MNHEY, CDR2 SVGAGI. This CDR3 is CASSSPAGHYGEKLFF. The CDR3 nucleotides are TGTGCCAGCAGTTCTCCCGCTGGACACTACGGGGAAAAACTGTTTTTT.

This clone was seen a single time. The rearrangement uses TRBV7-9 and TRBJ2-1; 10 positions match TRBD2. The length of the CDR3 is 16 residues. Germline V lookup: CDR1 SEHNR, CDR2 FQNEAQ (reference sequence). V gave up 5 bases and J gave up 4 bases; unmatched junction bases: 8. The CDR3 DNA reads as TGTGCCAGCAGCACCGCCCAACTAGCGGGGTACAATGAGCAGTTCTTC. It specifies CASSTAQLAGYNEQFF.

The chain uses TRBV27 and TRBJ2-7; 8 bases agree with TRBD1. Trimming removed 3 bases from V and 5 bases from J; junction bases left unmatched: 9. CDR3 length: 15 residues. The germline gives CDR1 MNHEY, CDR2 SMNVEV (reference sequence). The CDR3 region is CASSFTWTGSHEQYF. Here the CDR3 DNA reads TGTGCCAGCAGTTTCACTTGGACAGGGTCGCACGAGCAGTACTTC.

The chain uses TRBV11-3 and TRBJ2-3; 7 positions agree with TRBD1. This CDR3 contains 14 residues. Trimming removed 1 base from V and 5 bases from J; junction bases left unmatched: 3. The germline gives CDR1 SGHNT, CDR2 YENEEA. Here the CDR3 reads CASSLGQGGDTQYF. CDR3 coding DNA: TGTGCCAGCAGCTTAGGACAGGGCGGAGATACGCAGTATTTT.

This clone appeared a few times. The chain combines TRBV4-1 with TRBJ2-7; 11 nucleotides agree with TRBD2. The CDR3 loop spans 16 amino acids. Germline V gives CDR1 MGHRA, CDR2 YSYEKL. Trimming removed 0 bases from V and 4 bases from J; junction bases left unmatched: 5. The CDR3 DNA is TGCGCCAGCAGCCAAGATAAAGGGACTAGCGGTTACGAGCAGTACTTC. Encoded protein: CASSQDKGTSGYEQYF.

This clone has just one count. The CDR3 loop reads CASSLGSSRASTDTQYF. As DNA, the CDR3 is TGCGCCAGCAGCTTGGGCTCCTCGAGGGCCTCCACAGATACGCAGTATTTT. This chain joins TRBV5-1 and TRBJ2-3; D is perhaps TRBD2 (5 bases). The germline gives CDR1 SGHRS, CDR2 YFSETQ. V lost 0 bases to trimming and J lost 2 bases, with 16 bases between them. There are 17 residues in the CDR3.

As regards this clone: This specimen includes other DNA sequences encoding the same CDR3. The rearrangement links TRBV28 to TRBJ2-7; D may be TRBD1 (5 bases). CDR1 is MDHEN, CDR2 SYDVKM, per germline. Trimming cost V 6 bases and J 2 bases, with 11 bases left between them. This CDR3 has 13 residues. CDR3 DNA: TGTGCCAGCAGCCTTACAGGACCCTACGAGCAGTACTTC. It translates to CASSLTGPYEQYF. Using reference TRBV28 and TRBJ2-7 for the parts outside the CDR3, the full variable domain is DVKVTQSSRYLVKRTGEKVFLECVQDMDHENMFWYRQDPGLGLRLIYFSYDVKMKEKGDIPEGYSVSREKKERFSLILESASTNQTSMYLCASSLTGPYEQYFGPGTRLTVT.

The rearrangement uses TRBV28 and TRBJ2-1, with TRBD2 matching 15 bases. Per the germline V gene, CDR1 is MDHEN and CDR2 is SYDVKM. The CDR3 is 16 amino acids. With 4 bases clipped from V and 9 bases from J, the junction kept 7 bases outside the gene matches. The CDR3 bases are TGTGCCAGCAGTTCATACGGACTAGCGGGAGGGGGTGAGCAGTTCTTC. It encodes CASSSYGLAGGGEQFF.

The chain carries TRBV2 and TRBJ2-2; the match to TRBD2 covers 12 bases. Germline-derived CDR1 and CDR2 are SNHLY and FYNNEI. V was clipped by 6 bases and J by 6 bases; unmatched bases: 8. This CDR3 spans 16 amino acids. The DNA of the CDR3 is TGTGCCAGCAGGGCATCTAGCGGGAGGGCCCCCGGGGAGCTGTTTTTT. Encoded protein: CASRASSGRAPGELFF.

This clone was counted a few times. CDR3 sequence (DNA): TGTGCCAGCAGTTACGTAACAGGGAGTCAGCCCCAGCATTTT. Encoded protein: CASSYVTGSQPQHF. The rearrangement uses TRBV6-2 or TRBV6-3 and TRBJ1-5; a possible D gene is TRBD1 (6 bases). V was shortened by 2 bases and J by 6 bases, with 11 bases between the two germline ends. Looked up from germline, CDR1 is MNHEY and CDR2 is SVGEGT. The CDR3 loop spans 14 amino acids.

DNA for the CDR3: TGTGCCAGCAGCCAAGTAAGGGGTAGGGGTACTAACTATGGCTACACCTTC. It encodes CASSQVRGRGTNYGYTF. This chain connects TRBV3-1 (or the pseudogene TRBV3-2) to TRBJ1-2, with D tentatively TRBD1 (5 bases). CDR1 LGHDT and CDR2 YNNKEL come from the germline V gene (reference sequence). Between the trimmed V and J ends, which lost 1 base and 0 bases, there was a span of 15 bases. The length of the CDR3 is 17 residues.